This entry lists 7 T cell receptor beta chains sequenced from one sample in a study of T cells in Graves' hyperthyroidism and ophthalmopathy. RNA transcripts served as the template for amplifying TCR beta CDR3 regions. An initial round of RT-PCR targeting the TCR CDR3 relied on the HTBI primer set. Each CDR3 protein gets one entry after TCRdb re-called the multiplex PCR reads with MiXCR. The sample holds 500,000 to 550,000 distinct CDR3 sequences; 20% to 25% are singletons and the top ten take approximately 26%. Specimen: blood. The receptors were gathered from a man in his late teens or twenties with Graves' hyperthyroidism.

This clonotype was recorded at least ten times. The genes are TRBV12-3 or TRBV12-4 and TRBJ2-5; D possibly uses TRBD1 or TRBD2 (5 bases each). CDR3 length equals 16 residues. Trimming pared 4 bases from V and 2 bases from J, leaving 17 bases between. DNA for the CDR3: TGTGCCAGCAGTTCGCGTCCCGGGACGTCTCAAGAGACCCAGTACTTC. The encoded protein is CASSSRPGTSQETQYF.

The rearrangement links TRBV27 to TRBJ2-2; the D is unclear. With 6 bases removed from V and 0 bases from J, the gap between germline ends came to 11 bases. Germline V gene lookup returns CDR1 MNHEY and CDR2 SMNVEV (reference sequence). The CDR3 runs to 15 residues. CDR3 protein: CASRTTDANTGELFF. The CDR3 region has the DNA TGTGCCAGCAGGACGACTGACGCGAACACCGGGGAGCTGTTTTTT.

This clonotype was seen at least ten times. The V call is TRBV12-3 or TRBV12-4, the J call TRBJ1-1; D ambiguous. V was trimmed by 6 bases and J by 0 bases, leaving 11 bases between them. The CDR3 sequence is 14 residues long. This CDR3 is CASRRVELNTEAFF. CDR3 nucleotides: TGTGCCAGCAGGAGAGTGGAGTTGAACACTGAAGCTTTCTTT.

This clonotype has just a few counts. V gene TRBV6-2 or TRBV6-3 combines with J gene TRBJ2-7; 11 nucleotides agree with TRBD2. The CDR3 runs to 17 residues. V was pared by 6 bases and J by 6 bases, with 16 bases of the junction left unmatched. From germline, CDR1 is MNHEY and CDR2 SVGEGT. As DNA, the CDR3 is TGTGCCAGCAGGAGAAAACTAGCGGGGGTTACCCTACTCGAGCAGTACTTC. The encoded protein is CASRRKLAGVTLLEQYF.

This clonotype came up a few times. The gene calls are TRBV2 and TRBJ1-6, with unresolved D. Deletions cut 6 bases from V and 1 base from J, with 10 bases between. Germline V CDR1 and CDR2: SNHLY, FYNNEI. This CDR3 comprises 15 residues. In DNA, the CDR3 is TGTGCCAGCAGCCCAGGACGATCCTATAATTCACCCCTCCACTTT. Its protein is CASSPGRSYNSPLHF.

This clonotype was recorded at least ten times. V gene TRBV10-3 combines with J gene TRBJ1-1, with TRBD1 as a possible D gene (5 bases). The CDR3 has 15 amino acids. Trimming took 2 bases from V and 2 from J, leaving 12 bases between them. The germline gives CDR1 ENHRY, CDR2 SYGVKD. The CDR3 DNA is TGTGCCATCAGTGAGATGCCGGGACTCAACACTGAAGCTTTCTTT. Translation: CAISEMPGLNTEAFF.

This chain uses TRBV13 with TRBJ2-3; TRBD2 is a possible D gene (6 bases). The germline V gene has CDR1 PRHDT and CDR2 FYEKMQ (reference sequence). The CDR3 has 15 residues. Trimming took 4 bases from V and 2 from J, leaving 13 bases between them. DNA for the CDR3: TGTGCCAGCAGCTACCGACTAGAGACCACAGATACGCAGTATTTT. Protein: CASSYRLETTDTQYF.